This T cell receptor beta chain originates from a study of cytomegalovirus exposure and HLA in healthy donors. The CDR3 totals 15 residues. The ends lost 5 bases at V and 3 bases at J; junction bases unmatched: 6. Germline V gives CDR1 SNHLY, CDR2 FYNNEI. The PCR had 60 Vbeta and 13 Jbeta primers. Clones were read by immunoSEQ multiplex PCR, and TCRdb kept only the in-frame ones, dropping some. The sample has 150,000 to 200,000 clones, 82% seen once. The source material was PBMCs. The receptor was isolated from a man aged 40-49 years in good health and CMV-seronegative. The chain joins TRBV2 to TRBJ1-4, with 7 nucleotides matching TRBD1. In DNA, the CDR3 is TGTGCCAGCAGTCTTACAGGGGCGGCTAATGAAAAACTGTTTTTT. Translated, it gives CASSLTGAANEKLFF.